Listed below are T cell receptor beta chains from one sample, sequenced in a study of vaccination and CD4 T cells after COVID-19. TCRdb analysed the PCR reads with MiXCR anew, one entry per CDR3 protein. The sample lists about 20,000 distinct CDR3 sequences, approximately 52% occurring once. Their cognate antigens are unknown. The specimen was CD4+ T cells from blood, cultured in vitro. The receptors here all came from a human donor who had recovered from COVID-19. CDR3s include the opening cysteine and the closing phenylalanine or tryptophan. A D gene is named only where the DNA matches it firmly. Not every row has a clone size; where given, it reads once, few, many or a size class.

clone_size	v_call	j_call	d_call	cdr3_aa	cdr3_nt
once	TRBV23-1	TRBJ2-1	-	CASSRKRMAGCYNEQFF	TGCGCCAGCAGCCGGAAGAGGATGGCAGGCTGCTACAATGAGCAGTTCTTC
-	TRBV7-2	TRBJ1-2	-	CASSLALGGAGYGYTF	TGTGCCAGCAGCTTAGCCCTTGGGGGCGCAGGCTATGGCTACACCTTC
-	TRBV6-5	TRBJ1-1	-	CASSYQGGAGSMNTEAFF	TGTGCCAGCAGTTATCAAGGGGGGGCAGGCTCCATGAACACTGAAGCTTTCTTT
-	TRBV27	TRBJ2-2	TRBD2	CASQRGGTGELFF	TGTGCCAGTCAACGCGGGGGGACCGGGGAGCTGTTTTTT
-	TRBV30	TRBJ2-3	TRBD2	CAWSLAGDTQYF	TGTGCCTGGAGTCTAGCGGGAGATACGCAGTATTTT
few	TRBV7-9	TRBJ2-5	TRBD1	CASSPGAGGETQYF	TGTGCCAGCAGCCCCGGGGCAGGGGGAGAGACCCAGTACTTC
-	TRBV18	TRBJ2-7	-	CASSPPVAYEQYF	TGTGCCAGCTCACCACCGGTCGCTTACGAGCAGTACTTC
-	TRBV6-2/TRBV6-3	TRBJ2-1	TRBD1	CASNKQGAFYNEQFF	TGTGCCAGCAACAAACAGGGGGCCTTCTACAATGAGCAGTTCTTC
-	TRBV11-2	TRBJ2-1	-	CASSLRPGRGSNEQFF	TGTGCCAGCAGCTTACGTCCGGGCCGAGGGTCCAATGAGCAGTTCTTC
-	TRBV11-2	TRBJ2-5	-	CASSLNQETQYF	TGTGCCAGCAGCTTAAATCAAGAGACCCAGTACTTC
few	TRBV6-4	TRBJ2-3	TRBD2	CASSDGLAGGDTQYF	TGTGCCAGCAGTGACGGACTAGCGGGAGGAGATACGCAGTATTTT
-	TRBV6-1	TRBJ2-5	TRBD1	CASRARTGGSQYF	TGTGCCAGCAGAGCCAGGACAGGGGGCTCCCAGTACTTC
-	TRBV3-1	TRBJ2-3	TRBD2	CASSQTQTGGQYF	TGTGCCAGCAGCCAAACACAGACGGGGGGGCAGTATTTT
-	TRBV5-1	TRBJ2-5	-	CASSGGSPEETQYF	TGCGCCAGCAGCGGGGGGAGCCCCGAGGAGACCCAGTACTTC
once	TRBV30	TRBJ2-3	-	CAWSVGDTQYF	TGTGCCTGGAGTGTAGGCGATACGCAGTATTTT
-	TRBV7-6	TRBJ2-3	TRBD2	CASSVTTSGSFRSTDTQYF	TGTGCCAGCAGCGTGACTACTAGCGGGAGCTTTCGTAGCACAGATACGCAGTATTTT
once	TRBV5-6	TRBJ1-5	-	CASSFGQSNQPQHF	TGTGCCAGCAGCTTCGGGCAGAGCAATCAGCCCCAGCATTTT
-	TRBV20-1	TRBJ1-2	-	CSARDTRPQGANYGYTF	TGCAGTGCTAGAGACACAAGGCCCCAAGGTGCAAACTATGGCTACACCTTC
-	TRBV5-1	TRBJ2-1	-	CASRVRGDSYNEQFF	TGCGCCAGCAGGGTTAGGGGGGACTCCTACAATGAGCAGTTCTTC
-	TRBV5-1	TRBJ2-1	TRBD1	CASSRGQEEYIGLYNEQFF	TGCGCCAGCAGCAGGGGACAGGAAGAGTACATTGGCCTATACAATGAGCAGTTCTTC
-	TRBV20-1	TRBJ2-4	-	CSARDGTLAKNIQYF	TGCAGTGCTAGAGATGGGACGCTAGCCAAAAACATTCAGTACTTC
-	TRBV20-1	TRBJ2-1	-	CSASVAGGQGPYNEQFF	TGCAGTGCTAGTGTAGCGGGGGGACAGGGGCCCTACAATGAGCAGTTCTTC
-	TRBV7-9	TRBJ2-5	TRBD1	CASSLGDRGRRETQYF	TGTGCCAGCAGCTTAGGGGACAGGGGGCGCAGAGAGACCCAGTACTTC
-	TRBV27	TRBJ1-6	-	CASSLGRGGWNSPLHF	TGTGCCAGCAGTTTGGGAAGGGGGGGTTGGAATTCACCCCTCCACTTT
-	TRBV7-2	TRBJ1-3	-	CASSFRDSGNTIYF	TGTGCCAGCAGCTTCCGGGACTCTGGAAACACCATATATTTT
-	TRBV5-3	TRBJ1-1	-	CARSGLRAANTEAFF	TGTGCCAGAAGCGGCCTTCGGGCGGCAAACACTGAAGCTTTCTTT
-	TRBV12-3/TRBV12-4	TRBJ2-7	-	CASSSGTREIYEQYF	TGTGCCAGCAGTTCGGGGACTCGAGAAATCTACGAGCAGTACTTC
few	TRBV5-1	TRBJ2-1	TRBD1	CASSQQGQGSYNEQFF	TGCGCCAGCAGTCAGCAGGGACAGGGGTCCTACAATGAGCAGTTCTTC
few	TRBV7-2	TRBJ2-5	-	CASSHQSGEPWTQYF	TGTGCCAGCAGCCACCAGTCAGGGGAGCCTTGGACCCAGTACTTC
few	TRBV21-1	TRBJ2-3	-	CASSKHLRDGNTDTQYF	TGTGCCAGCAGCAAACACCTCCGGGACGGGAACACGGATACGCAGTATTTT
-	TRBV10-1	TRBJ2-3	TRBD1	CASSDRDRESTDTQYF	TGCGCCAGCAGTGACCGGGACAGGGAAAGCACAGATACGCAGTATTTT
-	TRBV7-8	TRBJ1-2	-	CASSLEQGHGYTF	TGTGCCAGCAGCTTAGAGCAGGGTCATGGCTACACCTTC
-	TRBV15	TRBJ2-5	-	CATSGVAGQETQYF	TGTGCCACCAGCGGAGTCGCAGGGCAAGAGACCCAGTACTTC
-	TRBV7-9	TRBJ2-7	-	CASSFGSDHEQYF	TGTGCCAGCAGCTTCGGGTCAGACCACGAGCAGTACTTC
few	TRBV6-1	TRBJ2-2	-	CASRRESNTGELFF	TGTGCCAGCAGGAGGGAGAGTAACACCGGGGAGCTGTTTTTT
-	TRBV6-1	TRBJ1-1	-	CASSNRLSSAFF	TGTGCCAGCAGCAACCGGTTGTCCTCAGCTTTCTTT
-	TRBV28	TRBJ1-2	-	CASSPGGSDGYTF	TGTGCCAGCAGTCCGGGGGGGTCCGACGGCTACACCTTC
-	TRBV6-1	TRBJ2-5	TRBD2	CASSRGLPGGQETQYF	TGTGCCAGCAGTAGAGGACTGCCGGGGGGTCAAGAGACCCAGTACTTC
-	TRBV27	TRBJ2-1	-	CASSLGQVYNEQFF	TGTGCCAGCAGCTTAGGGCAGGTCTACAATGAGCAGTTCTTC
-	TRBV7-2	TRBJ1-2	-	CASSLWGTWTADGYTF	TGTGCCAGCAGCTTATGGGGTACCTGGACAGCGGATGGCTACACCTTC
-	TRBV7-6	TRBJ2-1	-	CASSSGPRRFGNEQFF	TGTGCCAGCAGCTCCGGACCACGGCGGTTTGGCAATGAGCAGTTCTTC
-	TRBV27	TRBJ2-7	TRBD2	CASSLSARLANYEQYF	TGTGCCAGCAGTTTATCGGCGCGACTAGCGAATTACGAGCAGTACTTC
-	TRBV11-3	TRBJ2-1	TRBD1	CASSSPTRTGVVNEQFF	TGTGCCAGCAGCTCTCCCACCCGGACAGGGGTGGTCAATGAGCAGTTCTTC
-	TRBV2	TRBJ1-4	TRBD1	CASRVGTGVTFNDGKLFF	TGTGCCAGCAGAGTTGGGACAGGCGTTACGTTTAATGATGGAAAACTGTTTTTT
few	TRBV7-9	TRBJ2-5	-	CASSLMDFTEETQYF	TGTGCCAGCAGCTTAATGGACTTCACAGAAGAGACCCAGTACTTC
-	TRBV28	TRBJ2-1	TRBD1	CASSGAGTGDYNEQFF	TGTGCCAGCAGTGGAGCCGGGACAGGAGACTACAATGAGCAGTTCTTC
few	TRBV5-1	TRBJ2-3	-	CASSLWQVTDTQYF	TGCGCCAGCAGCCTCTGGCAGGTCACAGATACGCAGTATTTT
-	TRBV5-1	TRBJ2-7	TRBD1	CASTSTGGLSYEQYF	TGCGCCAGCACATCGACAGGGGGACTATCTTACGAGCAGTACTTC
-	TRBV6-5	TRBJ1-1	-	CASSYADENTEAFF	TGTGCCAGCAGTTACGCAGACGAGAACACTGAAGCTTTCTTT